This record concerns one T cell receptor beta chain sequence. The sample comes from a study of blood T cell repertoires in COVID-19. The repertoire was sequenced with immunoSEQ multiplex PCR; TCRdb's copy has only in-frame clones and lacks some. The data show 70,000 to 75,000 clones, roughly 78% seen once. Germline values: CDR1 LGHDT, CDR2 YNNKEL (reference sequence). V gave up 4 bases and J gave up 9 bases; unmatched junction bases: 13. The length of the CDR3 is 18 residues. The specimen sequenced was peripheral blood. V and J are TRBV3-1 (or the pseudogene TRBV3-2) and TRBJ1-6; TRBD1 aligns across 12 bases. This clonotype was sampled from a man aged 55 to 70 with active or convalescent COVID-19. CDR3 loop: CASSLGMGTGGISSPLHF. CDR3 coding DNA: TGTGCCAGCAGCCTAGGGATGGGGACAGGGGGCATCAGTTCACCCCTCCACTTT.